Listed here are 16 T cell receptor beta chains from one sample, sequenced in a study of shared clonotypes between healthy human individuals. The repertoire was sequenced with immunoSEQ multiplex PCR; TCRdb's copy has only in-frame clones and lacks some. The sample lists about 520,000 clones; approximately 81% were seen once. Material for sequencing was PBMCs. The receptors come from a woman aged 40 to 49 in good health. Some clones in this sample may be carry-over from other donors' samples.

The chain is built from TRBV30 and TRBJ2-5; 7 positions match TRBD1. This CDR3 is 14 amino acids long. Germline lookup yields CDR1 GTSNPN and CDR2 SVGIG (reference sequence). V lost 5 bases, J lost 1 base, and 7 bases stayed unmatched. CDR3 DNA: TGTGCCTGGCTCGGGACAGACACCCAAGAGACCCAGTACTTC. Translated: CAWLGTDTQETQYF.

To note about this clone: A much larger clone sits a single nucleotide away, making a read error possible. The same CDR3 can be traced to other DNA sequences in this sample. This chain joins TRBV7-7 and TRBJ2-1; 8 positions match TRBD1. Germline lookup yields CDR1 SSHAT and CDR2 FNYEAQ (reference sequence). This CDR3 has 15 residues. The DNA of the CDR3 is TGTGCTAGCAGCAAGGGGCAGGGGGCCCTTGATGAGCAGTTCTTC. It translates to CASSKGQGALDEQFF.

With regard to this clone: A read error likely explains this, since a far larger clone differs by one base. The sample contains more than one DNA sequence encoding this CDR3. The V call is TRBV2, the J call TRBJ1-1, with D unclear. This CDR3 has 11 amino acids. Germline V gene sequence: CDR1 SNHLY, CDR2 FYNNEI. Trimming removed 6 bases at V and 5 bases at J, with 7 bases between. The CDR3 region is CASRGTTEAFF. The CDR3 DNA is TGTGCCAGCAGGGGCACTACTGAAGCTTTCTTT.

On this clone: One end of the junction fails to match germline, which may point to a read error. The CDR3 region has the DNA TGTGCCAGCAGCGCCATACTCCGGGACAGAAACACAGATGCGCAGTATTTT. Residues: CASSAILRDRNTDAQYF. The V and J genes are TRBV7-6 and TRBJ2-3, with 7 bases aligning to TRBD1. Germline V gene lookup returns CDR1 SGHVS and CDR2 FNYEAQ. There are 17 residues in the CDR3.

CDR3 sequence: CASSAPGSEQFF. The DNA for the CDR3 is TGTGCCAGCAGCGCTCCGGGGTCGGAGCAGTTCTTC. V usage is TRBV7-2 and J usage is TRBJ2-1; D may be TRBD2 (5 bases). The CDR3 is made up of 12 amino acids. Germline V gene sequence: CDR1 SGHTA, CDR2 FQGNSA. V was cut by 5 bases and J by 10 bases, with 12 bases left in between.

The rearrangement links TRBV2 to TRBJ1-3; perhaps TRBD1 as D (6 bases). Germline CDR1 reads SNHLY; CDR2 reads FYNNEI. The CDR3 contains 14 residues. V was pared by 8 bases and J by 2 bases, with 13 bases between. CDR3 coding DNA: TGTGCCAGCGGTAGGACAGCGGCTGGAAACACCATATATTTT. Translating gives CASGRTAAGNTIYF.

This clone appeared many times. The chain carries TRBV30 and TRBJ2-3; D may be TRBD1 or TRBD2 (5 bases each). Germline assignment: CDR1 GTSNPN and CDR2 SVGIG (reference sequence). V was clipped by 0 bases and J by 2 bases, with 15 bases between them. The CDR3 contains 16 residues. CDR3 bases: TGTGCCTGGAGTGTACGTAGAGGGGAAATCACAGATACGCAGTATTTT. This gives the protein CAWSVRRGEITDTQYF.

V usage is TRBV7-9 and J usage is TRBJ2-7, with 9 bases aligning to TRBD1. V shed 7 bases and J 3 bases; nucleotides not matched to a gene: 7. The CDR3 loop spans 14 amino acids. Germline V lookup: CDR1 SEHNR, CDR2 FQNEAQ (reference sequence). CDR3 in DNA: TGTGCCAGCACCCACCCGGGACAGGGCTACGAGCAGTACTTC. Its protein product is CASTHPGQGYEQYF.

As regards this clone: Other DNA sequences in the sample encode the same CDR3. The chain employs TRBV20-1 and TRBJ2-5; D remains ambiguous. The ends were cut back, 2 bases at V and 5 bases at J, with 3 bases in the middle. The germline CDR1 and CDR2 sequences are DFQATT and SNEGSKA (reference sequence). This CDR3 region has 10 residues. The CDR3 sequence is CSARRETQYF. Here the CDR3 DNA reads TGCAGTGCTAGACGGGAGACCCAGTACTTC.

The chain is built from TRBV6-1 and TRBJ1-1; D gene ambiguous. The CDR3 runs to 14 residues. V lost 8 bases, J lost 1 base, and 14 bases lay in between. Per the germline V gene, CDR1 is MNHNS and CDR2 is SASEGT. This CDR3 reads CASARTQENTEAFF. The DNA for the CDR3 is TGTGCCAGCGCCAGGACTCAAGAGAACACTGAAGCTTTCTTT.

This clone was picked up one time. A clone one base away is much larger, so this may be a read error. This chain joins TRBV7-2 and TRBJ2-7, with TRBD1 identical over 11 bases. CDR1 and CDR2 (germline): SGHTA, FQGNSA. The CDR3 has 14 residues. V lost 4 bases and J lost 3; bases outside the gene matches: 2. The CDR3 loop reads CASSSGTGGYEQYF. The CDR3 DNA is TGTGCCAGCAGCTCCGGGACAGGGGGCTACGAGCAGTACTTC.

The chain couples TRBV5-1 to TRBJ1-1, with D possibly TRBD1 on 6 matching bases. Between the trimmed V and J ends, which lost 5 bases and 3 bases, there was a span of 14 bases. Looked up from germline, CDR1 is SGHRS and CDR2 is YFSETQ. This CDR3 contains 14 residues. CDR3 in amino acids: CASRRGAGHTEAFF. The CDR3 DNA reads TGCGCCAGCAGGAGGGGGGCAGGGCACACTGAAGCTTTCTTT.

Of note for this clone: It differs at one base from a far larger clone, so likely a read error. CDR3 coding DNA: TGTGACTGGAGTAGTCTTACCCAGGGTGAGCAGTTCTTC. It is translated as CDWSSLTQGEQFF. V and J are TRBV30 and TRBJ2-1; TRBD1 might be the D (5 bases). Germline CDR1 GTSNPN, CDR2 SVGIG (reference sequence). The CDR3 extends over 13 amino acids.

As concerns this clone: A much larger clone differs from this one at a single base, so this may be a read error. This sample includes further DNA sequences coding for the same CDR3. The genes are TRBV2 and TRBJ1-6, with TRBD1 as a possible D gene (5 bases). The CDR3 runs 13 residues. The V gene's germline CDR1 is SNHLY and CDR2 FYNNEI. V was trimmed by 9 bases and J by 5 bases, leaving 11 bases between them. CDR3 in DNA: TGTGCCAGGGGGCGTGCGGATAATTCACCCCTCCACTTT. Amino acids: CARGRADNSPLHF.

About this clone: This is likely an artifact of a read error, given a far larger clone one base away. The V gene is TRBV29-1, the J gene TRBJ1-2; tentative D call: TRBD1 (5 bases). This CDR3 region has 15 residues. Between the trimmed V and J ends, which lost 7 bases and 1 base, there was a span of 19 bases. Germline V gene lookup returns CDR1 SQVTM and CDR2 ANQGSEA. This chain's CDR3 is CSANEDGGGNYGYTF. The DNA for the CDR3 is TGCAGCGCTAATGAGGACGGCGGGGGTAACTATGGCTACACCTTC. Looking up the rest from reference TRBV29-1 and TRBJ1-2 gives the full variable domain: SAVISQKPSRDICQRGTSLTIQCQVDSQVTMMFWYRQQPGQSLTLIATANQGSEATYESGFVIDKFPISRPNLTFSTLTVSNMSPEDSSIYLCSANEDGGGNYGYTFGSGTRLTVV.

The V call is TRBV5-4, the J call TRBJ1-2; D may be TRBD1 (6 bases). CDR1 is SGHNT, CDR2 YYREEE, per germline (reference sequence). The CDR3 sequence is 15 residues long. Between the trimmed V and J ends, which lost 0 bases and 5 bases, there was a span of 14 bases. This chain's CDR3 is CASSLDPGDPYGYTF. The CDR3, as DNA: TGTGCCAGCAGCTTGGACCCAGGGGACCCGTATGGCTACACCTTC.